This entry features one T cell receptor beta chain sequence. Its antigen remains unknown. This record belongs to a study of T cell responses to AZD1222 COVID-19 vaccine. General study findings and limits: The donors showed a predominance of white British ancestry and of females, with possible underestimation of clonal diversity.

TCRdb's copy holds only in-frame clones and misses some; the assay was immunoSEQ multiplex PCR. The sample has about 87,000 clones, around 89% seen once. Germline lookup yields CDR1 SGDLS and CDR2 YYNGEE. With V trimmed by 4 bases and J by 6 bases, 9 bases remained unmatched. The CDR3 sequence is 16 residues long. The receptor was isolated from an adult in good health. The V and J genes are TRBV9 and TRBJ2-7; 14 bases agree with TRBD2. This sample comprised peripheral blood, obtained on day 0 of AZD1222 vaccination. The chain's CDR3 is CASSSRLAGGNSEQYF. The CDR3 DNA is TGTGCCAGCAGCTCGCGACTAGCGGGAGGGAACAGCGAGCAGTACTTC.